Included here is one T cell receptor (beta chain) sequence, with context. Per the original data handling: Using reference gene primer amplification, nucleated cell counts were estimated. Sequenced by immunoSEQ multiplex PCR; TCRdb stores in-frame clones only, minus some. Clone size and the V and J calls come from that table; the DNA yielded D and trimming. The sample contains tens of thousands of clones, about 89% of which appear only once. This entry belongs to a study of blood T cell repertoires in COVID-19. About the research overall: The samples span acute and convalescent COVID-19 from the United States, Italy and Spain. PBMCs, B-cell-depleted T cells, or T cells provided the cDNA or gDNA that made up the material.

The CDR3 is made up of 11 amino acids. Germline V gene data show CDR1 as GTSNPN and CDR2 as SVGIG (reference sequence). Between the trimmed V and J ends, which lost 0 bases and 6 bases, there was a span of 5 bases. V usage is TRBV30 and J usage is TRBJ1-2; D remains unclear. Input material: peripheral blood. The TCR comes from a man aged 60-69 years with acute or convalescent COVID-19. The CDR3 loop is CAWSVRDGYTF. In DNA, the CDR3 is TGTGCCTGGAGTGTACGAGATGGCTACACCTTC.